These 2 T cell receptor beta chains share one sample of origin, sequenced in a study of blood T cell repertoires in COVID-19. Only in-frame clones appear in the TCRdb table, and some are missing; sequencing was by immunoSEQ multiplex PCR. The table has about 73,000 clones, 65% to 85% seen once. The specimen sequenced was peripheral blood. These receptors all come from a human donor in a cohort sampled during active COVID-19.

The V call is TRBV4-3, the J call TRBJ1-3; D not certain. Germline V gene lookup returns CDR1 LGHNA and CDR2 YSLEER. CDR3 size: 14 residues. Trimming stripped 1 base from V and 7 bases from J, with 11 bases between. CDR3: CASSQVHRDNTIYF. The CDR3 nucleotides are TGCGCCAGCAGCCAAGTTCACAGAGATAACACCATATATTTT.

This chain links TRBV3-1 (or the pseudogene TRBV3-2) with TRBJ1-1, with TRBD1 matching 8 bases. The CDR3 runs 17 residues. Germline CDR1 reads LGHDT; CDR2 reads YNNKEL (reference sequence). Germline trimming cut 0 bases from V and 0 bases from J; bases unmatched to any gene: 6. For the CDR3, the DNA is TGTGCCAGCAGCCAAGAAGGGGACAGGCCGATGAACACTGAAGCTTTCTTT. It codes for CASSQEGDRPMNTEAFF.